Detailed here is one TCR beta chain. Germline V gene data show CDR1 as WSHSY and CDR2 as SAAADI. V lost 0 bases and J lost 5, with 16 bases in between. There are 16 residues in the CDR3. These data are taken from a study of cytomegalovirus exposure and HLA in healthy donors. In the PCR, 60 Vbeta and 13 Jbeta primers were used. Libraries were prepared by immunoSEQ multiplex PCR; TCRdb keeps only in-frame clonotypes and omits some of them. In the table there are some 130,000 clones, around 77% of which are singletons. The TCR was taken from a male donor in good health and CMV-seropositive. The sequenced sample was PBMCs. V gene TRBV10-2 combines with J gene TRBJ2-5; possible D gene TRBD2, 6 bases. This CDR3 reads CASSESRRGKGETQYF. CDR3 DNA: TGCGCCAGCAGTGAGTCGAGACGCGGGAAGGGCGAGACCCAGTACTTC.